Listed here are 7 T cell receptor beta chains from one sample, sequenced in a study of memory CD4+ T cells and cytomegalovirus serostatus. Assay used: immunoSEQ multiplex PCR; TCRdb lists only in-frame clones, some missing. The repertoire holds about 75,000 clones, with roughly 78% as singletons. Single viable CD3+CD4+CD8-CD45RO+ cells were sorted as the memory CD4+ T cells. Sequenced material: memory CD4+ T cells from blood. The source is an adult in good health and CMV-seropositive.

The chain joins TRBV7-9 to TRBJ1-2; weak D call: TRBD1 (6 bases). The V gene lost 3 bases and the J gene lost 6 bases, with 11 bases spanning the gap. The length of the CDR3 is 13 residues. Germline-derived CDR1 and CDR2 are SEHNR and FQNEAQ (reference sequence). The CDR3 DNA sequence: TGTGCCAGCAGCTTGTACGAGGGGGATGGCTACACCTTC. Translating it yields CASSLYEGDGYTF. The variable domain in full, completed from reference TRBV7-9 and TRBJ1-2, reads DTGVSQNPRHKITKRGQNVTFRCDPISEHNRLYWYRQTLGQGPEFLTYFQNEAQLEKSRLLSDRFSAERPKGSFSTLEIQRTEQGDSAMYLCASSLYEGDGYTFGSGTRLTVV.

The J gene is TRBJ2-5, the V gene TRBV5-1, with D perhaps given as TRBD1 or TRBD2 (5 bases each). CDR1 SGHRS and CDR2 YFSETQ come from the germline V gene. The CDR3 is 13 residues long. V was trimmed by 9 bases and J by 5 bases, leaving 17 bases between them. CDR3: CATSLGDYETQYF. CDR3 sequence (DNA): TGCGCCACCTCGTTGGGGGATTACGAGACCCAGTACTTC.

The chain couples TRBV28 to TRBJ1-5; a weak D match, TRBD1 (6 bases). From germline, CDR1 is MDHEN and CDR2 SYDVKM. V was cut by 4 bases and J by 5 bases, with 15 bases left in between. The CDR3 runs 15 residues. In DNA, the CDR3 is TGTGCCAGCAGTTCCCCCCAGGGGAGGGATCAGCCCCAGCATTTT. Translating it yields CASSSPQGRDQPQHF. Drawing the rest from reference TRBV28 and TRBJ1-5, the complete variable domain is DVKVTQSSRYLVKRTGEKVFLECVQDMDHENMFWYRQDPGLGLRLIYFSYDVKMKEKGDIPEGYSVSREKKERFSLILESASTNQTSMYLCASSSPQGRDQPQHFGDGTRLSIL.

The CDR3 protein is CASRGQGDETQYF. The CDR3 DNA reads as TGCGCCAGCAGGGGACAGGGTGACGAGACCCAGTACTTC. V usage is TRBV10-2 and J usage is TRBJ2-5; 9 bases fit TRBD1. This CDR3 is 13 amino acids long. Losses at the gene ends were 6 bases for V and 5 bases for J; bases not matched to a gene: 4. In germline, CDR1 is WSHSY, CDR2 SAAADI.

This rearrangement joins TRBV25-1 to TRBJ2-2; perhaps TRBD2 as D (7 bases). Per germline, CDR1 MGHDK and CDR2 SYGVNS. The CDR3 sequence is 17 residues long. V was pared by 5 bases and J by 4 bases, with 20 bases between. CDR3 amino acids: CASSRGGAGAPTGELFF. In nucleotides, the CDR3 is TGTGCCAGCAGTAGGGGGGGGGCAGGGGCACCCACCGGGGAGCTGTTTTTT.

The rearrangement joins TRBV5-6 to TRBJ1-1; 7 bases align to TRBD1. The CDR3 spans 14 residues. The germline V gene has CDR1 SGHDT and CDR2 YYEEEE. With 5 bases clipped from V and 4 bases from J, the junction kept 8 bases outside the gene matches. CDR3 DNA sequence: TGTGCCAGCAGGATAACCGGGACAGCCACTGAAGCTTTCTTT. Translation: CASRITGTATEAFF.

In this sample, this clone turned up a few times. The chain links TRBV9 to TRBJ1-4; no reliable D call. The length of the CDR3 is 12 residues. The germline CDR1 and CDR2 sequences are SGDLS and YYNGEE. V shed 4 bases and J shed 8 bases, with 9 bases lying between them. CDR3 sequence reads: CASSLSGEKLFF. The CDR3 nucleotides read TGTGCCAGCAGCTTATCTGGGGAAAAACTGTTTTTT.